The 2 T cell receptor beta chains reported below all come from one sample, sequenced in a study of blood T cells in healthy people across ages. Next came a second PCR, run for about 7 to 12 cycles, which used a sample-barcoded 5' primer along with a J-beta primer mix. Each CDR3 protein is one row after TCRdb ran MiXCR on the 5' RACE reads. The sample comprises 700,000 or so distinct CDR3 sequences, about 43% of which are singletons, and about 30% rests with the top ten. Sequencing was done on a sample of blood. These receptors all stem from a man aged 80 or over in good health.

This clonotype was counted at least ten times. In DNA form, the CDR3 reads TGTGCCAGCAGTGCCAGACCATCCTCCTACGAGCAGTACTTC. Protein product: CASSARPSSYEQYF. This sequence joins TRBV25-1 and TRBJ2-7; D unclear. The CDR3 sequence is 14 residues long. With 4 bases removed from V and 0 bases from J, the gap between germline ends came to 10 bases. Germline-derived CDR1 and CDR2 are MGHDK and SYGVNS.

This clonotype was counted only a few times. The chain joins TRBV27 to TRBJ2-7; 10 bases line up with TRBD1. Germline loops: CDR1 MNHEY, CDR2 SMNVEV (reference sequence). Trimming at V came to 4 bases and at J to 2 bases, leaving 8 bases not matched to a gene. The CDR3 is 16 residues long. The CDR3 region has the DNA TGTGCCAGCAGTTCCCGGGACAGGGGAAACACCTACGAGCAGTACTTC. Translating it yields CASSSRDRGNTYEQYF.